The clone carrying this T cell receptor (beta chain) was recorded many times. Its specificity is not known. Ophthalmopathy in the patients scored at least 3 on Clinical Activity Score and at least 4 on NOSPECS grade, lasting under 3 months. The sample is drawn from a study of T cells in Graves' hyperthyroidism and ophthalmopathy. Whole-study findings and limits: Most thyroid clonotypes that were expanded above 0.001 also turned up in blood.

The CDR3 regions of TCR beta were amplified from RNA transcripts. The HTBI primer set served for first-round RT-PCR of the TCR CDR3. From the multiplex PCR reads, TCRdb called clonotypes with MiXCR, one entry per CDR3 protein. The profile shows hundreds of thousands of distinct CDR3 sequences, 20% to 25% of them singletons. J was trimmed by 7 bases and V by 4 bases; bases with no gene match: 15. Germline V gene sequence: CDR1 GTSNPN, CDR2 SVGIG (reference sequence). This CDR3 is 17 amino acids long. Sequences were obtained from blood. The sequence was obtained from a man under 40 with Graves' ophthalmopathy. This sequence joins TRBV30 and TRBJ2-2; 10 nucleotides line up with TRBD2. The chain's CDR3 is CAWIGLAAKGKDGELFF. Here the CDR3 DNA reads TGTGCCTGGATAGGACTAGCGGCCAAGGGTAAAGACGGGGAGCTGTTTTTT.